This T cell receptor (beta chain) was captured in a study of blood T cells in healthy people across ages. Findings and caveats of the study: Donor CMV status, an unknown factor, possibly confounded changes in expanded clonotypes. The long-lived group displayed more naive CD4+ cells, plus higher diversity, than the aged donors did.

Losses at the gene ends were 9 bases for V and 9 bases for J; bases not matched to a gene: 11. Germline loops: CDR1 SNHLY, CDR2 FYNNEI. The CDR3 extends over 13 amino acids. Turning to this clonotype: Its specificity is unknown.

Next came a second PCR, run for roughly 6 to 11 cycles, which used a sample-barcoded 5' primer along with a J-beta primer mix. TCRdb analysed the 5' RACE reads with MiXCR anew, one entry per CDR3 protein. The profile covers about 1.8 million distinct CDR3 sequences, with approximately 50% appearing a single time and approximately 2% taken by the ten largest. This chain uses TRBV2 with TRBJ2-1; 7 bases line up with TRBD2. The sequencing input was blood. The receptor's source is a woman aged 40-49 years in good health. The CDR3 loop is CASGGGIRGEQFF. Here the CDR3 DNA reads TGTGCCAGTGGGGGGGGAATCCGCGGTGAGCAGTTCTTC. The entire variable domain, with the rest obtained from reference TRBV2 and TRBJ2-1, is as follows: EPEVTQTPSHQVTQMGQEVILRCVPISNHLYFYWYRQILGQKVEFLVSFYNNEISEKSEIFDDQFSVERPDGSNFTLKIRSTKLEDSAMYFCASGGGIRGEQFFGPGTRLTVL.